These 4 T cell receptor beta chains share one sample of origin, sequenced in a study of cytomegalovirus exposure and HLA in healthy donors. The PCR had 60 Vbeta and 13 Jbeta primers. Libraries were prepared by immunoSEQ multiplex PCR; TCRdb keeps only in-frame clonotypes and omits some of them. The sample contains over 150,000 clones, 77% of which appear only once. Specimen: PBMCs. These receptors were obtained from a woman aged 25 to 39 in good health and CMV-seropositive.

The V and J genes are TRBV27 and TRBJ2-3; 7 bases line up with TRBD1. Germline V CDR1 and CDR2: MNHEY, SMNVEV (reference sequence). The CDR3 sequence is 15 residues long. Trimming removed 5 bases from V and 2 bases from J; junction bases left unmatched: 7. The CDR3 protein is CASSLRTGLTDTQYF. In DNA form, the CDR3 reads TGTGCCAGCAGTCTCCGGACAGGCCTCACAGATACGCAGTATTTT.

The chain links TRBV7-3 to TRBJ2-2; D is undetermined. With 5 bases removed from V and 1 base from J, the gap between germline ends came to 8 bases. This CDR3 contains 14 residues. CDR1 SGHTA and CDR2 FQGTGA come from the germline V gene. This CDR3 reads CASSPHMNTGELFF. The CDR3 DNA reads as TGTGCCAGCAGCCCCCACATGAACACCGGGGAGCTGTTTTTT.

This sequence joins TRBV11-1 and TRBJ2-4; D gene unclear. Trimming left V 1 base short and J 0 bases short, with 7 bases between. This CDR3 has 15 amino acids. CDR1 SGHAT and CDR2 FQDESV come from the germline V gene (reference sequence). The CDR3 DNA follows: TGTGCCAGCAGCTTAGACAGCCTAGCCAAAAACATTCAGTACTTC. Encoded protein: CASSLDSLAKNIQYF.

The V gene is TRBV10-2, the J gene TRBJ2-3; D might be TRBD1 (5 bases). The germline V and J ends were trimmed by 6 bases and 0 bases, with 10 bases remaining between them. The V gene's germline CDR1 is WSHSY and CDR2 SAAADI. This CDR3 has 14 amino acids. CDR3 DNA: TGCGCCAGCAGCCCAGGGCAGAGCACAGATACGCAGTATTTT. Translation gives CASSPGQSTDTQYF.